This T cell receptor beta chain was captured in a study of blood T cell repertoires in COVID-19. The overall study: Both acute and convalescent COVID-19 samples were obtained from the United States, Italy and Spain.

It was during active infection that Seattle patients were enrolled and then longitudinally followed. Germline V gene lookup returns CDR1 SGHAT and CDR2 FQDESV (reference sequence). V was clipped by 10 bases and J by 4 bases, with 11 bases between them. The CDR3 is 12 amino acids. Some clones are missing from TCRdb's copy, which holds only in-frame ones; the method was immunoSEQ multiplex PCR. The repertoire includes roughly 100,000 clones, less than 95% of them detected once, and 6.7% sits in the top ten. Sequencing was carried out using peripheral blood. The sequence was collected from a young man with COVID-19, enrolled during active disease. The chain has TRBV11-1 and TRBJ2-1; D ambiguous. In DNA, the CDR3 is TGTGCCACCTCCGTCGGGTACAATGAGCAGTTCTTC. Amino acids: CATSVGYNEQFF.